These 31 T cell receptor beta chains were sequenced from one sample in a study of T cell responses to AZD1222 COVID-19 vaccine (dated by TCRdb to the early 2020s). The time point label corresponds to: baseline before first vaccination. The treatment or condition label on this specimen signifies: meningococcal conjugate vaccine given as trial control. The method behind the library was the immunoSEQ multiplex PCR assay. Held by TCRdb, this immuneACCESS table contains in-frame sequences only and omits some clones. Under half of the omission traces to an unresolved V gene where checked; the cause of the rest is unknown. The sample yields under 150,000 clones; roughly 90% were counted once. The top ten clones comprise around 10% of the sample. Sequences were derived from peripheral blood, sampled on day 0 of MenACWY control vaccination. These receptors all come from an adult in good health.

In nucleotides, the CDR3 is TGTGCCAGCAGCTTAGTATCGGCAGGGGCTAGTGAAGCTTTCTTT. Translating gives CASSLVSAGASEAFF. The rearrangement joins TRBV11-3 to TRBJ1-1; a possible D gene is TRBD1 (6 bases). Germline V gene data show CDR1 as SGHNT and CDR2 as YENEEA. V shed 1 base and J shed 7 bases, with 16 bases lying between them. The CDR3 consists of 15 residues.

This chain uses TRBV12-3 or TRBV12-4 with TRBJ1-2; D not certain. V shed 4 bases and J shed 3 bases, with 9 bases lying between them. This CDR3 region has 13 residues. The CDR3 protein is CASSSQEDYGYTF. The CDR3 DNA reads TGTGCCAGCAGTTCTCAGGAGGACTATGGCTACACCTTC.

The chain couples TRBV25-1 to TRBJ1-2, with TRBD1 matching 8 bases. J gave up 7 bases and V 3 bases, and 16 bases lay outside the gene matches. Germline lookup yields CDR1 MGHDK and CDR2 SYGVNS. The CDR3 extends over 17 amino acids. The DNA for the CDR3 is TGTGCCAGCAGTGAGGCGACAGGGGCACCCTCCCTTGGTGGCTACACCTTC. Protein sequence: CASSEATGAPSLGGYTF.

This clone was found once. V and J are TRBV27 and TRBJ1-1; maybe TRBD1 (5 bases). V shed 2 bases and J shed 1 base, with 11 bases lying between them. This CDR3 is 15 amino acids long. Per the germline V gene, CDR1 is MNHEY and CDR2 is SMNVEV (reference sequence). For the CDR3, the DNA is TGTGCCAGCAGTTTAAGGACATGGGAGAACACTGAAGCTTTCTTT. It is translated as CASSLRTWENTEAFF.

The chain has TRBV5-1 and TRBJ1-2; D remains unclear. Trimming removed 0 bases from V and 6 bases from J, with 12 bases in between. In germline, CDR1 is SGHRS, CDR2 YFSETQ. This CDR3 spans 14 amino acids. The CDR3 nucleotides are TGCGCCAGCAGCTTGGGCGGAGGGTTGAATGGCTACACCTTC. Translated, it gives CASSLGGGLNGYTF.

The V call is TRBV28, the J call TRBJ2-7; D ambiguous. CDR1 is MDHEN, CDR2 SYDVKM, per germline. CDR3 length equals 12 residues. The ends were cut back, 6 bases at V and 3 bases at J, with 9 bases in the middle. The chain's CDR3 is CASSQPGYEQYF. The CDR3 DNA is TGTGCCAGCAGCCAGCCAGGCTACGAGCAGTACTTC.

The chain joins TRBV5-4 to TRBJ2-5; D possibly matches TRBD1 or TRBD2 (5 bases each). The CDR3 extends over 14 amino acids. Trimming left V 0 bases short and J 5 bases short, with 11 bases between. CDR1 and CDR2 from the germline V gene are SGHNT and YYREEE (reference sequence). CDR3 protein: CASSLGGNIETQYF. CDR3 in DNA: TGTGCCAGCAGCTTGGGGGGGAATATCGAGACCCAGTACTTC.

The V and J genes are TRBV9 and TRBJ1-6; D unresolved. CDR3 size: 13 residues. Germline V lookup: CDR1 SGDLS, CDR2 YYNGEE. V lost 4 bases, J lost 7 bases, and 9 bases lay in between. CDR3 DNA: TGTGCCAGCAGCCCCACGCTGAATTCACCCCTCCACTTT. It specifies CASSPTLNSPLHF.

The chain joins TRBV24-1 to TRBJ1-2; TRBD1 agrees at 8 bases. The V gene's germline CDR1 is KGHDR and CDR2 SFDVKD. This CDR3 comprises 14 residues. The J segment lost 3 bases and the V segment lost 4 bases, leaving 3 bases of the junction unmatched. The CDR3 DNA is TGTGCCACCAGTGACCCGGGACAGGACTATGGCTACACCTTC. Its protein is CATSDPGQDYGYTF.

The V gene is TRBV27, the J gene TRBJ2-2, with TRBD2 identical over 12 bases. Germline CDR1 and CDR2: MNHEY and SMNVEV (reference sequence). The length of the CDR3 is 15 residues. V was pared by 8 bases and J by 6 bases, with 7 bases of the junction left unmatched. The CDR3 loop reads CASRDRLAGAGELFF. Written as DNA, the CDR3 is TGTGCCAGCCGGGATAGACTAGCGGGAGCCGGGGAGCTGTTTTTT.

This clone appeared once. This chain uses TRBV5-1 with TRBJ1-2; a weak D match, TRBD1 (5 bases). The germline CDR1 and CDR2 sequences are SGHRS and YFSETQ. The V gene lost 5 bases and the J gene lost 3 bases, with 8 bases spanning the gap. CDR3 size: 12 residues. This CDR3 reads CASRRGDYGYTF. The CDR3 nucleotides read TGCGCCAGCAGGCGGGGGGACTATGGCTACACCTTC. Complete variable domain (other parts from reference TRBV5-1 and TRBJ1-2): KAGVTQTPRYLIKTRGQQVTLSCSPISGHRSVSWYQQTPGQGLQFLFEYFSETQRNKGNFPGRFSGRQFSNSRSEMNVSTLELGDSALYLCASRRGDYGYTFGSGTRLTVV.

The rearrangement uses TRBV2 and TRBJ1-6; a possible D gene is TRBD1 (6 bases). Germline CDR1 and CDR2: SNHLY and FYNNEI. Trimming stripped 7 bases from V and 9 bases from J, with 19 bases between. The length of the CDR3 is 15 residues. CDR3 amino acids: CASNPSGALSSPLHF. The DNA of the CDR3 is TGTGCCAGCAACCCCTCGGGGGCTTTAAGTTCACCCCTCCACTTT.

V is TRBV27 and J is TRBJ1-5, with TRBD1 as a possible D gene (5 bases). From germline, CDR1 is MNHEY and CDR2 SMNVEV (reference sequence). The V end was cut by 6 bases, the J end by 7 bases, with 19 bases between. The length of the CDR3 is 15 residues. The CDR3 region has the DNA TGTGCCAGCAGCGACTTGCAGGGTGACGACCAGCCCCAGCATTTT. Translating it yields CASSDLQGDDQPQHF.

This clone has just one count. V gene TRBV5-1 combines with J gene TRBJ1-2, with 9 bases matching TRBD1. The ends lost 2 bases at V and 4 bases at J; junction bases unmatched: 18. The CDR3 loop spans 19 amino acids. Germline V gene sequence: CDR1 SGHRS, CDR2 YFSETQ. CDR3 sequence: CASSFYAYRGRGRSYGYTF. CDR3 sequence (DNA): TGCGCCAGCAGCTTTTACGCATACAGGGGGCGCGGCCGGAGCTATGGCTACACCTTC.

This clone was seen a few times. This chain uses TRBV27 with TRBJ2-3; TRBD2 agrees at 9 bases. The CDR3 spans 14 residues. V shed 7 bases, J shed 8 bases, and the junction held 10 bases outside the gene matches. Germline loops: CDR1 MNHEY, CDR2 SMNVEV (reference sequence). CDR3 sequence reads: CASNLWREGVTQYF. The CDR3 nucleotides are TGTGCCAGCAACCTATGGCGGGAGGGTGTTACGCAGTATTTT.

V is TRBV7-9 and J is TRBJ1-5, with TRBD1 matching over 7 bases. V trimming: 0 bases; J trimming: 2 bases; junction bases outside the gene matches: 7. The germline gives CDR1 SEHNR, CDR2 FQNEAQ (reference sequence). The CDR3 is 17 amino acids. Here the CDR3 DNA reads TGTGCCAGCAGCTTAGCGCGGGACAGTTGGGGCAATCAGCCCCAGCATTTT. Protein product: CASSLARDSWGNQPQHF.

The CDR3 sequence is CASSSENMHIQYF. CDR3 in DNA: TGTGCCAGCAGCTCAGAGAATATGCACATTCAGTACTTC. The V gene is TRBV5-5, the J gene TRBJ2-4; D gene unclear. Germline-derived CDR1 and CDR2 are SGHKS and YYEKEE (reference sequence). The CDR3 is made up of 13 amino acids. Trimming removed 3 bases at V and 8 bases at J, with 12 bases between. Complete variable domain (other parts from reference TRBV5-5 and TRBJ2-4): DAGVTQSPTHLIKTRGQQVTLRCSPISGHKSVSWYQQVLGQGPQFIFQYYEKEERGRGNFPDRFSARQFPNYSSELNVNALLLGDSALYLCASSSENMHIQYFGAGTRLSVL.

This clone occurred a few times. The gene calls are TRBV5-4 and TRBJ2-1; 13 bases map to TRBD2. The germline V gene has CDR1 SGHNT and CDR2 YYREEE (reference sequence). CDR3 length: 16 amino acids. J lost 6 bases, V lost 0 bases, and 3 bases had no gene match. The CDR3 region is CASSLAGLAGVNEQFF. The CDR3 DNA sequence: TGTGCCAGCAGCTTGGCCGGACTAGCGGGAGTCAATGAGCAGTTCTTC.

The chain combines TRBV5-5 with TRBJ2-5; TRBD1 aligns across 7 bases. V shed 0 bases, J shed 5 bases, and the junction held 4 bases outside the gene matches. The CDR3 covers 14 residues. Germline CDR1 SGHKS, CDR2 YYEKEE (reference sequence). The CDR3 reads CASSLGTGRETQYF. CDR3 coding DNA: TGTGCCAGCAGCTTGGGGACAGGCCGCGAGACCCAGTACTTC.

The V gene is TRBV12-5, the J gene TRBJ1-6; D call uncertain. Trimming removed 1 base from V and 0 bases from J, with 10 bases in between. Germline CDR1 and CDR2: LGHNT and FRNRAP. This CDR3 spans 17 amino acids. The CDR3 spells CASGLGLASSYNSPLHF. For the CDR3, the DNA is TGTGCTAGTGGTTTGGGGTTAGCCTCCTCCTATAATTCACCCCTCCACTTT.

This clone has a single count. V usage is TRBV6-5 and J usage is TRBJ1-2; D might be TRBD1 (5 bases). V was shortened by 6 bases and J by 2 bases, with 16 bases between the two germline ends. Germline assignment: CDR1 MNHEY and CDR2 SVGAGI. The CDR3 has 15 residues. CDR3 amino acids: CASRTDQGRNYGYTF. In DNA form, the CDR3 reads TGTGCCAGCAGGACTGATCAGGGTAGGAACTATGGCTACACCTTC.

The chain links TRBV7-2 to TRBJ1-3; unclear D gene. Germline V CDR1 and CDR2: SGHTA, FQGNSA. The V end was cut by 1 base, the J end by 1 base, with 5 bases between. The CDR3 totals 14 residues. DNA of the CDR3: TGTGCCAGCAGCTTAGGGCAGTCTGGAAACACCATATATTTT. It yields the protein CASSLGQSGNTIYF.

The V gene is TRBV16, the J gene TRBJ2-7, with 9 positions matching TRBD2. The CDR3 is 15 residues long. Trimming removed 0 bases from V and 3 bases from J; junction bases left unmatched: 3. Germline V gene sequence: CDR1 KGHSY, CDR2 FQNENV. As DNA, the CDR3 is TGTGCCAGCAGCCAATCACGAGCGGGAGGCTACGAGCAGTACTTC. This sequence encodes CASSQSRAGGYEQYF.

The chain uses TRBV12-3 or TRBV12-4 and TRBJ2-5; unclear D gene. Trimming cost V 6 bases and J 5 bases, with 7 bases left between them. This CDR3 region has 11 residues. This chain's CDR3 is CASRSRETQYF. As DNA, the CDR3 is TGTGCCAGCAGGTCACGGGAGACCCAGTACTTC.

The chain is built from TRBV2 and TRBJ1-1, with unresolved D. CDR1 SNHLY and CDR2 FYNNEI come from the germline V gene. V lost 5 bases and J 5 bases, leaving 12 bases between the germline ends. The CDR3 covers 13 residues. CDR3 sequence reads: CASSPGPPTEAFF. In DNA form, the CDR3 reads TGTGCCAGCAGTCCCGGGCCGCCAACTGAAGCTTTCTTT.

The chain combines TRBV5-4 with TRBJ2-5; D may be TRBD1 (5 bases). V was clipped by 0 bases and J by 1 base, with 10 bases between them. Germline CDR1 reads SGHNT; CDR2 reads YYREEE (reference sequence). The CDR3 consists of 15 residues. For the CDR3, the DNA is TGTGCCAGCAGCTTGGATGACAGACCCCAAGAGACCCAGTACTTC. Its translation is CASSLDDRPQETQYF.

The V and J genes are TRBV12-3 or TRBV12-4 and TRBJ2-7; D is perhaps TRBD1 or TRBD2 (5 bases each). The CDR3 covers 12 residues. Trimming removed 1 base from V and 8 bases from J, with 9 bases in between. The CDR3 coding sequence is TGTGCCAGCAGTTTAGTGGGGACCCAGCAGTACTTC. This sequence encodes CASSLVGTQQYF.

The V call is TRBV27, the J call TRBJ1-1; the D gene is possibly TRBD1 (5 bases). Trimming took 8 bases from V and 11 from J, leaving 24 bases between them. Germline-derived CDR1 and CDR2 are MNHEY and SMNVEV (reference sequence). The CDR3 covers 14 residues. The CDR3 DNA is TGTGCCAGCCCTCTTGGGGGGGAGGGCTTAGTGGCTTTCTTT. Its protein is CASPLGGEGLVAFF.

This sequence joins TRBV11-2 and TRBJ1-1; D not certain. V lost 4 bases, J lost 7 bases, and 10 bases lay in between. The CDR3 is 12 amino acids. Germline V gene sequence: CDR1 SGHAT, CDR2 FQNNGV. This CDR3 is CASSSYRVEAFF. The DNA for the CDR3 is TGTGCCAGCAGCTCCTACAGAGTTGAAGCTTTCTTT. The full variable domain, its missing parts supplied by reference TRBV11-2 and TRBJ1-1, is EAGVAQSPRYKIIEKRQSVAFWCNPISGHATLYWYQQILGQGPKLLIQFQNNGVVDDSQLPKDRFSAERLKGVDSTLKIQPAKLEDSAVYLCASSSYRVEAFFGQGTRLTVV.

V usage is TRBV18 and J usage is TRBJ1-6; D is perhaps TRBD1 (6 bases). Germline CDR1 reads KGHSH; CDR2 reads LQKENI. The CDR3 has 17 residues. V gave up 3 bases and J gave up 0 bases, with 12 bases separating them. The DNA for the CDR3 is TGTGCCAGCTCACCTACCGACAGGAGCTCCTATAATTCACCCCTCCACTTT. Amino acids: CASSPTDRSSYNSPLHF.

This sequence joins TRBV29-1 and TRBJ1-1; D is perhaps TRBD1 (6 bases). Germline CDR1 reads SQVTM; CDR2 reads ANQGSEA. V gave up 1 base and J gave up 5 bases, with 14 bases separating them. The CDR3 consists of 14 residues. This chain's CDR3 is CSVEVGQGRTEAFF. The CDR3 DNA is TGCAGCGTTGAAGTGGGGCAGGGGAGGACTGAAGCTTTCTTT.